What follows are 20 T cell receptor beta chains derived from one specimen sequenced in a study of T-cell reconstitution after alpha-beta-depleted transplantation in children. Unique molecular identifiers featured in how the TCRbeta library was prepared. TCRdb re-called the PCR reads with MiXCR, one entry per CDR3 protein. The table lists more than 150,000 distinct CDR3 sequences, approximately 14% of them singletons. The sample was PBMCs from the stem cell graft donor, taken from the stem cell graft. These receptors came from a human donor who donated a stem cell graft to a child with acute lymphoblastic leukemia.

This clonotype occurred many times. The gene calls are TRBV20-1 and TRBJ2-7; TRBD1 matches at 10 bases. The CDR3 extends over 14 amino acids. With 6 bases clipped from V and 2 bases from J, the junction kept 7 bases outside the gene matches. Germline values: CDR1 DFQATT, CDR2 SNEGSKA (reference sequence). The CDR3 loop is CSAGGTGDAYEQYF. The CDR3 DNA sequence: TGCAGTGCCGGCGGGACAGGGGACGCCTACGAGCAGTACTTC.

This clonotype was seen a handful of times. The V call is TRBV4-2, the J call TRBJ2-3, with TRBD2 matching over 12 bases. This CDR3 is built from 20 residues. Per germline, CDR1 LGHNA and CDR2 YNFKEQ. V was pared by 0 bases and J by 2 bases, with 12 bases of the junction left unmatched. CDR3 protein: CASSQDPSSGRARATDTQYF. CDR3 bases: TGTGCCAGCAGCCAAGATCCCTCTAGCGGGAGGGCCCGGGCCACAGATACGCAGTATTTT.

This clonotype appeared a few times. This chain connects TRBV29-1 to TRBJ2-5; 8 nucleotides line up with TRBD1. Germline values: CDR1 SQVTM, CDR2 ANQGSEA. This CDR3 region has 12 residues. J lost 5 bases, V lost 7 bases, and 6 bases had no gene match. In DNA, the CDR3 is TGCAGCGCATGGACAGGGTCGGAGACCCAGTACTTC. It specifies CSAWTGSETQYF. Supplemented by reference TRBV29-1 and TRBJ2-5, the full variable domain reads SAVISQKPSRDICQRGTSLTIQCQVDSQVTMMFWYRQQPGQSLTLIATANQGSEATYESGFVIDKFPISRPNLTFSTLTVSNMSPEDSSIYLCSAWTGSETQYFGPGTRLLVL.

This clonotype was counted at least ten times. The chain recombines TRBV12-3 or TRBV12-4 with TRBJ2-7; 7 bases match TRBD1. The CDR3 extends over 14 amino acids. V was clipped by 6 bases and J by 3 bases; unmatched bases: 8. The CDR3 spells CASSPGTANYEQYF. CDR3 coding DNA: TGTGCCAGCAGCCCGGGGACAGCGAACTACGAGCAGTACTTC.

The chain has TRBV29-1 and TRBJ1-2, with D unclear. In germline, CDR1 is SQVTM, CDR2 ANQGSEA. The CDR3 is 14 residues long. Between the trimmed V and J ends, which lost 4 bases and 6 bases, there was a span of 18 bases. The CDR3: CSVVIGPAGDGYTF. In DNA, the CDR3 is TGCAGCGTTGTGATAGGTCCCGCCGGCGATGGCTACACCTTC.

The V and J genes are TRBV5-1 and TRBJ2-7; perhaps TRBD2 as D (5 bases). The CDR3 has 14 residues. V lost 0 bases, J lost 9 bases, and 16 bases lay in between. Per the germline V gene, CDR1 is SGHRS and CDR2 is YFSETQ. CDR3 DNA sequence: TGCGCCAGCAGCTTGGGGACCCTCCTCGGAGGGCAGTACTTC. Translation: CASSLGTLLGGQYF.

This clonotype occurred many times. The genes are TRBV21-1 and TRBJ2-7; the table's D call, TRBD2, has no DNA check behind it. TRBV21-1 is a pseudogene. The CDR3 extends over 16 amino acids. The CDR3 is CASSKLGARGTYEQYF. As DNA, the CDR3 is TGTGCCAGCAGCAAACTTGGGGCGAGAGGGACCTACGAGCAGTACTTC.

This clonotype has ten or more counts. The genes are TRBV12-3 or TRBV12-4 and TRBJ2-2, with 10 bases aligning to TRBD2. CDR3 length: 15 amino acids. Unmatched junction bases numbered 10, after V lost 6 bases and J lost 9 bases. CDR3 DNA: TGTGCCAGCAGGGAACCGGGACTAGCGAGTCGGGAGCTGTTTTTT. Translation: CASREPGLASRELFF.

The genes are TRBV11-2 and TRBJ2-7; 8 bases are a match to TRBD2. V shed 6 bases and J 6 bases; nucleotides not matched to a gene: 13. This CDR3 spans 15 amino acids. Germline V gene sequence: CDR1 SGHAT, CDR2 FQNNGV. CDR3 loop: CASSSILAEWSEQYF. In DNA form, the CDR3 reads TGTGCCAGCAGTTCCATACTAGCGGAATGGAGCGAGCAGTACTTC.

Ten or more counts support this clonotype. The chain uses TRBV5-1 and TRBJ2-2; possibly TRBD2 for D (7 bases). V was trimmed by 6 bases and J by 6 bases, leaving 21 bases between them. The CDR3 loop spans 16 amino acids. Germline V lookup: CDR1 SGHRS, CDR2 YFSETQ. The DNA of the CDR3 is TGCGCCAGCACCAACCACCCGGGGGGCGAGCCCGGGGAGCTGTTTTTT. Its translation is CASTNHPGGEPGELFF.

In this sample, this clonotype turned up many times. The CDR3, as DNA: TGTGCCAGCAGTGCCCGAAGGGCTAGCGGGATAGGGGGGAGCAATGAGCAGTTCTTC. Translated: CASSARRASGIGGSNEQFF. V usage is TRBV6-1 and J usage is TRBJ2-1; TRBD2 matches 9 bases. The junction had 19 bases not matched to a gene; V was cut back by 4 bases and J by 6 bases. The CDR3 loop spans 19 amino acids. Germline V lookup: CDR1 MNHNS, CDR2 SASEGT.

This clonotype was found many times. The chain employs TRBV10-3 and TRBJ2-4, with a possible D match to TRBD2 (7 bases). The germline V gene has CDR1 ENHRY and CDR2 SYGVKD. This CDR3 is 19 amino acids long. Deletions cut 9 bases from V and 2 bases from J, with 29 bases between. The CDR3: CAIGDDVQGRGITKNIQYF. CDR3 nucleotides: TGTGCCATAGGGGACGACGTCCAAGGGAGGGGGATAACCAAAAACATTCAGTACTTC.

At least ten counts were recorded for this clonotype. The CDR3 reads CASSFRAFNTEAFF. DNA of the CDR3: TGTGCCAGCAGTTTTCGCGCGTTTAACACTGAAGCTTTCTTT. This chain links TRBV12-3 or TRBV12-4 with TRBJ1-1, with no clear D. The CDR3 sequence is 14 residues long. With 3 bases removed from V and 2 bases from J, the gap between germline ends came to 10 bases.

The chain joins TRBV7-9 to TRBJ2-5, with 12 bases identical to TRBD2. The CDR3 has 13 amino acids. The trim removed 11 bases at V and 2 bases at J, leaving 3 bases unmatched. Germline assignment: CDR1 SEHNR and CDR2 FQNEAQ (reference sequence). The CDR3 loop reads CAVGLAGQETQYF. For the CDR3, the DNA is TGTGCCGTCGGACTAGCGGGACAAGAGACCCAGTACTTC.

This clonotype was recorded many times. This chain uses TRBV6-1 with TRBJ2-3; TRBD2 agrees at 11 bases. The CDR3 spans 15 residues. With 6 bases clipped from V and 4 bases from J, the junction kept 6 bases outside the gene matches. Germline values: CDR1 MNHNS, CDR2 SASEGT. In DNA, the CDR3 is TGTGCCAGCAGCCGACTAGCGGGGAGGGCAGATACGCAGTATTTT. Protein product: CASSRLAGRADTQYF.

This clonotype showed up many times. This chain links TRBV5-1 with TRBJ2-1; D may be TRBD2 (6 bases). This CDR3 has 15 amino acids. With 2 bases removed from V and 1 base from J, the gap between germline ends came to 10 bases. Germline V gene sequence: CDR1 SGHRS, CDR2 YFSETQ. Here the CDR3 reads CASSFLRESYNEQFF. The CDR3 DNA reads TGCGCCAGCAGCTTTTTACGGGAGTCCTACAATGAGCAGTTCTTC.

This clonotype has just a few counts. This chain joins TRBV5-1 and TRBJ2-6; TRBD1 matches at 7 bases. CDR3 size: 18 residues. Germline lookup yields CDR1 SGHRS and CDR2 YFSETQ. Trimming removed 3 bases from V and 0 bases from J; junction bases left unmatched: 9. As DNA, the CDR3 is TGCGCCAGCAGCTCCAGGACAGGAGATTTCTCTGGGGCCAACGTCCTGACTTTC. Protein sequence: CASSSRTGDFSGANVLTF.

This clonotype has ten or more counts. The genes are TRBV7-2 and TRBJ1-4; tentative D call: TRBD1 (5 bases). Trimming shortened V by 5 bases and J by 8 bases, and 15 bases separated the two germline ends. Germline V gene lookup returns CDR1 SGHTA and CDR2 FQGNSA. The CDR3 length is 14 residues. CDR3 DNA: TGTGCCAGCAGCCGACGCGGGACGGACGAAAAACTGTTTTTT. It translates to CASSRRGTDEKLFF.

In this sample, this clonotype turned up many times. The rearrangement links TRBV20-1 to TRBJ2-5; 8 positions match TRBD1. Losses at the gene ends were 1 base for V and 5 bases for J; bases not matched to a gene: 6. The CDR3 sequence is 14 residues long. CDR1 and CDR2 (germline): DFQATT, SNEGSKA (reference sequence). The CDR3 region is CSARVQGALETQYF. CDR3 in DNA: TGCAGTGCTAGAGTTCAGGGGGCGCTTGAGACCCAGTACTTC.

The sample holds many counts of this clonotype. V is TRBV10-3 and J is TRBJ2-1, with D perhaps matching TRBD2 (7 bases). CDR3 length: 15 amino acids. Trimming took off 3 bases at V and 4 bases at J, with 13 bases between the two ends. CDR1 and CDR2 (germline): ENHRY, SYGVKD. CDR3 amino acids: CAISDRGRGYNEQFF. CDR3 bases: TGTGCCATCAGTGATCGTGGGAGGGGGTACAATGAGCAGTTCTTC.